These 7 T cell receptor beta chains were all obtained from the same sample, sequenced in a study of blood T cell repertoires in COVID-19. Method: immunoSEQ multiplex PCR; TCRdb's copy keeps in-frame clones and lacks some. The sample lists 140,000 to 150,000 clones, roughly nine tenths occurring once. Sequencing was performed on peripheral blood. The receptors stem from a human donor with COVID-19, enrolled during active disease. The donor label of this sample is uncertain.

The chain has TRBV29-1 and TRBJ2-3; 12 bases match TRBD1. From germline, CDR1 is SQVTM and CDR2 ANQGSEA. V gave up 7 bases and J gave up 8 bases; unmatched junction bases: 13. The length of the CDR3 is 15 residues. The CDR3 is CSAPGQGAPESTQYF. The CDR3 DNA is TGCAGCGCCCCGGGACAGGGGGCCCCCGAGAGTACGCAGTATTTT.

The CDR3 loop reads CASSLARAKGEKLFF. CDR3 DNA sequence: TGCGCCAGCAGCTTGGCCAGGGCGAAGGGAGAAAAACTGTTTTTT. This chain joins TRBV5-1 and TRBJ1-4, with D possibly matching TRBD1 (5 bases). The CDR3 length is 15 residues. In germline, CDR1 is SGHRS, CDR2 YFSETQ. V was pared by 0 bases and J by 8 bases, with 14 bases between.

The chain carries TRBV11-2 and TRBJ2-5; TRBD2 agrees at 10 bases. V lost 5 bases and J lost 5; bases outside the gene matches: 5. This CDR3 has 14 amino acids. Germline CDR1 and CDR2: SGHAT and FQNNGV. This CDR3 is CASSQREGLETQYF. DNA for the CDR3: TGTGCCAGCAGCCAGCGGGAGGGCCTTGAGACCCAGTACTTC.

The chain is built from TRBV19 and TRBJ1-6; no clear D gene. CDR1 and CDR2 (germline): LNHDA, SQIVND (reference sequence). The length of the CDR3 is 16 residues. Trimming left V 3 bases short and J 0 bases short, with 9 bases between. CDR3 residues: CASSILRSSYNSPLHF. CDR3 nucleotides: TGTGCCAGTAGTATTCTTCGGAGCTCCTATAATTCACCCCTCCACTTT. Full variable domain (rest looked up from reference TRBV19 and TRBJ1-6): DGGITQSPKYLFRKEGQNVTLSCEQNLNHDAMYWYRQDPGQGLRLIYYSQIVNDFQKGDIAEGYSVSREKKESFPLTVTSAQKNPTAFYLCASSILRSSYNSPLHFGNGTRLTVT.

V usage is TRBV27 and J usage is TRBJ2-5; 12 bases agree with TRBD2. The ends lost 2 bases at V and 5 bases at J; junction bases unmatched: 9. This CDR3 is built from 17 residues. CDR1 and CDR2 from the germline V gene are MNHEY and SMNVEV (reference sequence). CDR3 bases: TGTGCCAGCAGTTTAGAACCTAGCGGGGGGGCAATTGAGACCCAGTACTTC. Its translation is CASSLEPSGGAIETQYF.

The V and J genes are TRBV6-5 and TRBJ2-7; 11 nucleotides match TRBD1. V was clipped by 2 bases and J by 4 bases; unmatched bases: 4. The CDR3 sequence is 15 residues long. Germline CDR1 and CDR2: MNHEY and SVGAGI. The DNA of the CDR3 is TGTGCCAGCAGTTACCTAGGGACAGGGGGGTACGAGCAGTACTTC. It translates to CASSYLGTGGYEQYF.

V is TRBV6-6 and J is TRBJ1-2; D unresolved. CDR1 and CDR2 (germline): MNHNY, SVGAGI (reference sequence). Trimming pared 8 bases from V and 3 bases from J, leaving 16 bases between. The CDR3 has 14 amino acids. The chain's CDR3 is CASCGPPTDYGYTF. The CDR3 nucleotides read TGTGCCAGCTGCGGGCCACCAACGGACTATGGCTACACCTTC.